The 13 T cell receptor beta chains reported below all come from one sample, sequenced in a study of blood T cell repertoires in COVID-19. Some clones are missing from TCRdb's copy, which holds only in-frame ones; the method was immunoSEQ multiplex PCR. Found here are fewer than 150,000 clones, 90% of them singletons; the top ten hold more than 3%. Sequenced: peripheral blood. The receptors were gathered from a woman aged 55 to 70 with COVID-19, enrolled during active disease.

This chain uses TRBV12-5 with TRBJ2-4; D might be TRBD1 (6 bases). Germline V gene data show CDR1 as LGHNT and CDR2 as FRNRAP. The CDR3 is 13 amino acids. V was clipped by 5 bases and J by 12 bases, with 17 bases between them. DNA of the CDR3: TGTGCTAGTGGTCCTCCGACACAGGGCAATCAGTACTTC. Translating gives CASGPPTQGNQYF.

This sequence joins TRBV10-3 and TRBJ2-7; 10 bases are shared with TRBD1. The CDR3 is 12 amino acids. Trimming cost V 10 bases and J 7 bases; bases outside gene matches: 7. CDR1 and CDR2 from the germline V gene are ENHRY and SYGVKD. The DNA for the CDR3 is TGTGCCAACTCCGGGACAGGGGAGGAGCAGTACTTC. It yields the protein CANSGTGEEQYF.

This clone appeared once. The gene calls are TRBV5-1 and TRBJ1-2, with D possibly matching TRBD1 (6 bases). The ends were cut back, 4 bases at V and 8 bases at J, with 27 bases in the middle. Per the germline V gene, CDR1 is SGHRS and CDR2 is YFSETQ. The CDR3 runs 17 residues. As DNA, the CDR3 is TGCGCCAGCAGCCCGACGGTTCGGGACACCCAAATGGGCGGCTACACCTTC. It translates to CASSPTVRDTQMGGYTF.

The gene calls are TRBV7-3 and TRBJ2-5; possibly TRBD2 for D (5 bases). Per germline, CDR1 SGHTA and CDR2 FQGTGA. The V gene lost 1 base and the J gene lost 7 bases, with 10 bases spanning the gap. The CDR3 contains 13 residues. CDR3 sequence (DNA): TGTGCCAGCAGCTTAAATGGAGGAGGGACCCAGTACTTC. Translation: CASSLNGGGTQYF.

The chain is built from TRBV7-9 and TRBJ1-1, with D possibly TRBD1 on 6 matching bases. There are 15 residues in the CDR3. Germline loops: CDR1 SEHNR, CDR2 FQNEAQ (reference sequence). V was clipped by 1 base and J by 7 bases, with 16 bases between them. CDR3 sequence: CASSLVVGAKGEAFF. DNA for the CDR3: TGTGCCAGCAGCTTAGTGGTGGGGGCGAAGGGTGAAGCTTTCTTT.

V usage is TRBV7-3 and J usage is TRBJ2-1; TRBD2 is a possible D gene (6 bases). Per the germline V gene, CDR1 is SGHTA and CDR2 is FQGTGA. The CDR3 totals 15 residues. The V end was cut by 5 bases, the J end by 6 bases, with 17 bases between. The CDR3, as DNA: TGTGCCAGCAGCCCATCCGGGGGTCGTGCCAATGAGCAGTTCTTC. Amino acids: CASSPSGGRANEQFF.

This chain joins TRBV7-2 and TRBJ1-2; 12 positions match TRBD1. This CDR3 spans 17 amino acids. Germline V lookup: CDR1 SGHTA, CDR2 FQGNSA. The trim removed 1 base at V and 2 bases at J, leaving 5 bases unmatched. CDR3 nucleotide sequence: TGTGCCAGCAGCTTAGGAGGGACAGGGGGCGCGAACTATGGCTACACCTTC. This translates into CASSLGGTGGANYGYTF.

The chain links TRBV19 to TRBJ2-1, with D tentatively TRBD2 (5 bases). The CDR3 spans 14 residues. Looked up from germline, CDR1 is LNHDA and CDR2 is SQIVND (reference sequence). V gave up 7 bases and J gave up 11 bases, with 21 bases separating them. The CDR3 reads CASNPDPASFKQFF. Written as DNA, the CDR3 is TGTGCCAGTAACCCGGACCCGGCTAGCTTTAAGCAGTTCTTC.

V and J are TRBV14 and TRBJ1-1, with 8 bases lining up with TRBD1. CDR3 length equals 15 residues. Germline CDR1 reads SGHDN; CDR2 reads FVKESK. Trimming removed 1 base from V and 5 bases from J; junction bases left unmatched: 6. Here the CDR3 reads CASSQGRQGWTEAFF. The CDR3, as DNA: TGTGCCAGCAGCCAAGGCAGACAGGGGTGGACTGAAGCTTTCTTT. The whole variable domain, remainder taken from reference TRBV14 and TRBJ1-1, is EAGVTQFPSHSVIEKGQTVTLRCDPISGHDNLYWYRRVMGKEIKFLLHFVKESKQDESGMPNNRFLAERTGGTYSTLKVQPAELEDSGVYFCASSQGRQGWTEAFFGQGTRLTVV.

V is TRBV7-8 and J is TRBJ1-1, with TRBD1 matching over 8 bases. The CDR3 is made up of 14 amino acids. V trimming: 3 bases; J trimming: 5 bases; junction bases outside the gene matches: 5. Germline CDR1 and CDR2: SGHVS and FQNEAQ. The CDR3 here is CASSFGQGVTEAFF. The CDR3 bases are TGTGCCAGCAGCTTCGGACAGGGAGTTACTGAAGCTTTCTTT.

CDR3 sequence reads: CASSPGTGGYGYTF. As DNA, the CDR3 is TGTGCCAGCAGCCCAGGGACAGGCGGATATGGCTACACCTTC. This chain links TRBV5-6 with TRBJ1-2, with 8 bases fitting TRBD1. This CDR3 has 14 residues. The germline V gene has CDR1 SGHDT and CDR2 YYEEEE. The junction had 7 bases not matched to a gene; V was cut back by 4 bases and J by 5 bases.

The chain links TRBV14 to TRBJ2-7; 8 nucleotides line up with TRBD1. Trimming at V came to 3 bases and at J to 3 bases, leaving 7 bases not matched to a gene. CDR3 size: 15 residues. Germline V CDR1 and CDR2: SGHDN, FVKESK. Here the CDR3 DNA reads TGTGCCAGCAGCCACGGACAGGGATTTTTCTACGAGCAGTACTTC. This encodes CASSHGQGFFYEQYF.

In its sample, this clone was seen a few times. This sequence joins TRBV21-1 and TRBJ1-2; TRBD1, as called in the table, went unchecked against the DNA. TRBV21-1 is listed as a pseudogene. The CDR3 sequence is 16 residues long. This chain's CDR3 is CASSKGVRVDGNGYTF. The CDR3 nucleotides are TGTGCCAGCAGCAAAGGGGTCAGGGTTGACGGAAATGGCTACACCTTC.